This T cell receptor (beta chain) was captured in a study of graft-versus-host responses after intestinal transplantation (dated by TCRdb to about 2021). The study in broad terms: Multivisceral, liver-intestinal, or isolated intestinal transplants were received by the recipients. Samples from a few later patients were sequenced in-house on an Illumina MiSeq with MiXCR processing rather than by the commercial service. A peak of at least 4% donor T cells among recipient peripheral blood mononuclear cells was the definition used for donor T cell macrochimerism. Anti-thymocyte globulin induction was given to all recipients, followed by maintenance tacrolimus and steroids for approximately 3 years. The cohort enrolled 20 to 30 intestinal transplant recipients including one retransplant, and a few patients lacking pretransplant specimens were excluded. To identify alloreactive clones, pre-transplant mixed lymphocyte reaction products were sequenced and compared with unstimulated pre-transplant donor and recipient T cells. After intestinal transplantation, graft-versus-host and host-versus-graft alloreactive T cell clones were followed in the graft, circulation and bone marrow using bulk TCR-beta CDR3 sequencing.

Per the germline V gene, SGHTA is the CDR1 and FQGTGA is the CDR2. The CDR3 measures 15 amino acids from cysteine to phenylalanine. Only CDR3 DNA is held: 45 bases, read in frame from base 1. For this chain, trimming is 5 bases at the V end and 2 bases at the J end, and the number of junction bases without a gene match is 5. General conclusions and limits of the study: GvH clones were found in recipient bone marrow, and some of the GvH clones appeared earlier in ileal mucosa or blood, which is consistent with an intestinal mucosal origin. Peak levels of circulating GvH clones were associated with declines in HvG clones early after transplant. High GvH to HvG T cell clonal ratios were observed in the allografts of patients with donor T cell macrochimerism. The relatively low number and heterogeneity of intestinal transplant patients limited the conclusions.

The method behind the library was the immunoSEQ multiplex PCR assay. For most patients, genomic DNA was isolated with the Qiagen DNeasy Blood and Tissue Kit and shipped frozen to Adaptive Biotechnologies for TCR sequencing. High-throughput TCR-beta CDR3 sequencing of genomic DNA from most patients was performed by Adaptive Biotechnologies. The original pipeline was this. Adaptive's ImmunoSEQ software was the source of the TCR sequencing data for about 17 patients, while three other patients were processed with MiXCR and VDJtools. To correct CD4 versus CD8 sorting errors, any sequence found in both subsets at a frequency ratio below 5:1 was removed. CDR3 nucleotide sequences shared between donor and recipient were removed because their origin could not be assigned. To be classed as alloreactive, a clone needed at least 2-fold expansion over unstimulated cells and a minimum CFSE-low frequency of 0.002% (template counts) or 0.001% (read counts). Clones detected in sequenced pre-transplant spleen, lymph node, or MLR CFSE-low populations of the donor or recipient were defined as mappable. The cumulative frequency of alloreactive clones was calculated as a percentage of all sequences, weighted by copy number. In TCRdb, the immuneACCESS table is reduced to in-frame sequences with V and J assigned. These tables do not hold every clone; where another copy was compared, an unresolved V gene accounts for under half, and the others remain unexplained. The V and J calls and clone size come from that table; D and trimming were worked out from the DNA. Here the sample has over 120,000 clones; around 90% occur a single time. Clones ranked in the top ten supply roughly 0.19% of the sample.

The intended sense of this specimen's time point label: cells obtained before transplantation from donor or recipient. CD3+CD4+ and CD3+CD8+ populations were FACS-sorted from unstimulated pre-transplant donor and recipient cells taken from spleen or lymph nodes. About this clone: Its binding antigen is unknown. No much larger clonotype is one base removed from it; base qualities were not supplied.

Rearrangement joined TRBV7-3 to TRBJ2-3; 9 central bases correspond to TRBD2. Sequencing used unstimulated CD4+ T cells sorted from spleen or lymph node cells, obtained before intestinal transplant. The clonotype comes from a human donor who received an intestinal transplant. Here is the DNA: TGTGCCAGCAGCATAGCGGGAGAGCTCACAGATACGCAGTATTTT. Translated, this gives CASSIAGELTDTQYF. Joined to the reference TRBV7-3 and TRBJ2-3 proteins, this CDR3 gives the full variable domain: GAGVSQTPSNKVTEKGKYVELRCDPISGHTALYWYRQSLGQGPEFLIYFQGTGAADDSGLPNDRFFAVRPEGSVSTLKIQRTERGDSAVYLCASSIAGELTDTQYFGPGTRLTVL.